The 20 T cell receptor beta chains presented below share a single source sample, sequenced in a study of shared clonotypes between healthy human individuals. This table comes from immunoSEQ multiplex PCR, and its TCRdb copy is limited to in-frame clones, with some not included. The sample contains 2.3 million or so clones, 90% to 95% of which appear only once. Sequencing was performed on naive CD4+ T cells from PBMCs. Subset given: CD45RA+ positively selected. The receptors come from a young man in good health. Some clones in this sample may be carry-over from other donors' samples.

V usage is TRBV6-4 and J usage is TRBJ2-1; 11 bases are shared with TRBD2. The V gene's germline CDR1 is MRHNA and CDR2 SNTAGT. The CDR3 contains 14 residues. V gave up 0 bases and J gave up 8 bases; unmatched junction bases: 0. This chain's CDR3 is CASSDSSGRDEQFF. The CDR3 DNA is TGTGCCAGCAGTGACTCTAGCGGGAGGGATGAGCAGTTCTTC.

The chain is built from TRBV11-2 and TRBJ2-7; 9 nucleotides align to TRBD1. Germline V gives CDR1 SGHAT, CDR2 FQNNGV. V lost 2 bases and J lost 2; bases outside the gene matches: 4. The CDR3 contains 15 residues. This CDR3 reads CASSLHRGQAYEQYF. The CDR3 region has the DNA TGTGCCAGCAGCTTACACAGGGGGCAAGCCTACGAGCAGTACTTC.

The chain couples TRBV6-6 to TRBJ1-4, with 7 bases fitting TRBD1. V was clipped by 2 bases and J by 6 bases; unmatched bases: 3. The length of the CDR3 is 14 residues. Germline lookup yields CDR1 MNHNY and CDR2 SVGAGI (reference sequence). This CDR3 reads CASSYRGQYEKLFF. The CDR3 bases are TGTGCCAGCAGTTACAGGGGGCAGTATGAAAAACTGTTTTTT.

This chain connects TRBV27 to TRBJ2-1, with 15 bases matching TRBD2. This CDR3 has 18 residues. V shed 7 bases and J 1 base; nucleotides not matched to a gene: 8. Germline CDR1 reads MNHEY; CDR2 reads SMNVEV (reference sequence). The CDR3 DNA reads TGTGCCAGCAAAAGACCGGGACTAGCGGGAGGTTCCTACAATGAGCAGTTCTTC. Protein product: CASKRPGLAGGSYNEQFF.

The chain joins TRBV6-1 to TRBJ1-2; D is perhaps TRBD1 (6 bases). CDR1 is MNHNS and CDR2 is SASEGT in the germline V gene. CDR3 size: 15 residues. Deletions cut 4 bases from V and 3 bases from J, with 15 bases between. In DNA, the CDR3 is TGTGCCAGCAGTGCGAACGAGGCAGGGGACTATGGCTACACCTTC. Translated, it gives CASSANEAGDYGYTF.

V is TRBV5-1 and J is TRBJ2-5, with D possibly matching TRBD2 (6 bases). Germline CDR1 is SGHRS and CDR2 is YFSETQ. The germline V and J ends were trimmed by 2 bases and 3 bases, with 17 bases remaining between them. The CDR3 has 16 amino acids. The CDR3 DNA reads TGCGCCAGCAGCTTACCTGGCGGGGCCGGAAAAGAGACCCAGTACTTC. Its protein product is CASSLPGGAGKETQYF.

As to this clone: The identical CDR3 is also encoded by other nucleotide sequences in the sample. V is TRBV28 and J is TRBJ2-5, with 7 bases fitting TRBD1. The CDR3 is 12 amino acids. The V gene end was trimmed by 6 bases and the J gene end by 2 bases; junction bases not matched to a gene: 0. Germline-derived CDR1 and CDR2 are MDHEN and SYDVKM. The CDR3 region has the DNA TGTGCCAGCAGCAGGGGGCAAGAGACCCAGTACTTC. Protein product: CASSRGQETQYF.

The rearrangement links TRBV4-1 to TRBJ1-2, with D tentatively TRBD1 (6 bases). The germline CDR1 and CDR2 sequences are MGHRA and YSYEKL. V was clipped by 2 bases and J by 3 bases, with 22 bases between them. The CDR3 extends over 18 amino acids. Here the CDR3 reads CASSQSLPKQQGDYGYTF. The CDR3 DNA reads TGCGCCAGCAGCCAATCCCTACCGAAACAACAGGGTGACTATGGCTACACCTTC.

For the CDR3, the DNA is TGCGCCAGCAGTGTGGGGGCGAGGGAGACCCAGTACTTC. It translates to CASSVGARETQYF. The V and J genes are TRBV10-1 and TRBJ2-5; tentative D call: TRBD1 (6 bases). The CDR3 spans 13 residues. Trimming stripped 4 bases from V and 5 bases from J, with 11 bases between. Per the germline V gene, CDR1 is WNHNN and CDR2 is SYGVQD (reference sequence).

As to this clone: Other DNA sequences in this sample translate to the same CDR3. This chain links TRBV29-1 with TRBJ2-2, with 7 nucleotides matching TRBD1. V lost 4 bases and J lost 6; bases outside the gene matches: 2. Per the germline V gene, CDR1 is SQVTM and CDR2 is ANQGSEA. The CDR3 is made up of 12 amino acids. The CDR3 coding sequence is TGCAGCGTTGGGACAGGCGCCGGGGAGCTGTTTTTT. Encoded protein: CSVGTGAGELFF.

This clone has only one observation. V is TRBV6-4 and J is TRBJ2-3; D is possibly TRBD2 (5 bases). V dropped 3 bases and J dropped 2 bases, with 15 bases sitting between them. Per the germline V gene, CDR1 is MRHNA and CDR2 is SNTAGT. The CDR3 is made up of 16 amino acids. CDR3 in amino acids: CASSDSPDLYTDTQYF. Here the CDR3 DNA reads TGTGCCAGCAGTGATTCCCCGGACTTATACACAGATACGCAGTATTTT.

This chain links TRBV6-6 with TRBJ2-7, with D possibly matching TRBD2 (6 bases). The germline gives CDR1 MNHNY, CDR2 SVGAGI (reference sequence). The CDR3 totals 16 residues. V was pared by 5 bases and J by 0 bases, with 17 bases between. Here the CDR3 reads CASSVGGQRASYEQYF. The CDR3 bases are TGTGCCAGCAGTGTTGGAGGGCAGAGAGCCTCCTACGAGCAGTACTTC.

The chain carries TRBV7-6 and TRBJ1-1; D remains ambiguous. The length of the CDR3 is 14 residues. The germline V gene has CDR1 SGHVS and CDR2 FNYEAQ. The germline V and J ends were trimmed by 3 bases and 1 base, with 9 bases remaining between them. The CDR3 bases are TGTGCCAGCAGCTTCTCGACGACGAACACTGAAGCTTTCTTT. Translated, it gives CASSFSTTNTEAFF.

J is TRBJ2-5 and V is TRBV12-2; whether TRBD2, the table's D call, matches the DNA was not checked. TRBV12-2 is annotated as a pseudogene. The CDR3 extends over 16 amino acids. The CDR3 region has the DNA TGTGCAAGTCGCTTAGTGGCAGGGCCCGGGGGGGAGACCCAGTACTTC. Its protein product is CASRLVAGPGGETQYF.

Details on this clone: Other DNA sequences within the sample encode an identical CDR3. The genes are TRBV18 and TRBJ2-5; 10 nucleotides line up with TRBD2. CDR1 KGHSH and CDR2 LQKENI come from the germline V gene. This CDR3 comprises 16 residues. The V segment lost 0 bases and the J segment 3 bases; nucleotides outside the gene matches: 4. The CDR3 coding sequence is TGTGCCAGCTCACCACCGGTGCTAGCGGGGGAAGAGACCCAGTACTTC. This codes for CASSPPVLAGEETQYF.

The chain combines TRBV7-6 with TRBJ2-5; tentatively, D is TRBD2 (5 bases). Germline V gene lookup returns CDR1 SGHVS and CDR2 FNYEAQ. The CDR3 sequence is 11 residues long. With 5 bases removed from V and 10 bases from J, the gap between germline ends came to 11 bases. This CDR3 is CASSETAGQYF. CDR3 in DNA: TGTGCCAGCAGCGAAACGGCGGGCCAGTACTTC.

This chain joins TRBV28 and TRBJ1-5; 11 positions agree with TRBD1. Trimming removed 4 bases from V and 0 bases from J; junction bases left unmatched: 11. Germline CDR1 and CDR2: MDHEN and SYDVKM. The CDR3 has 19 amino acids. Here the CDR3 reads CASSSPPGQGAYSNQPQHF. The CDR3 DNA sequence: TGTGCCAGCAGTTCACCCCCCGGACAGGGGGCCTATAGCAATCAGCCCCAGCATTTT.

This chain joins TRBV6-6 and TRBJ1-4; no definite D call. The CDR3 has 16 amino acids. The germline gives CDR1 MNHNY, CDR2 SVGAGI (reference sequence). V was pared by 2 bases and J by 0 bases, with 10 bases between. The CDR3 here is CASSYAAVTTNEKLFF. The DNA for the CDR3 is TGTGCCAGCAGTTACGCGGCGGTCACAACTAATGAAAAACTGTTTTTT.

The chain couples TRBV25-1 to TRBJ2-1, with unresolved D. V was trimmed by 0 bases and J by 0 bases, leaving 6 bases between them. This CDR3 comprises 15 residues. The germline gives CDR1 MGHDK, CDR2 SYGVNS. The CDR3 is CASSEYRSSYNEQFF. CDR3 bases: TGTGCCAGCAGTGAATACAGGAGCTCCTACAATGAGCAGTTCTTC.

The chain employs TRBV7-9 and TRBJ1-1; D not certain. V dropped 1 base and J dropped 3 bases, with 18 bases sitting between them. The CDR3 runs 17 residues. CDR1 SEHNR and CDR2 FQNEAQ come from the germline V gene (reference sequence). The CDR3 coding sequence is TGTGCCAGCAGCTTAGGTGTCAGCGCCTCGGAGGACACTGAAGCTTTCTTT. Encoded protein: CASSLGVSASEDTEAFF.